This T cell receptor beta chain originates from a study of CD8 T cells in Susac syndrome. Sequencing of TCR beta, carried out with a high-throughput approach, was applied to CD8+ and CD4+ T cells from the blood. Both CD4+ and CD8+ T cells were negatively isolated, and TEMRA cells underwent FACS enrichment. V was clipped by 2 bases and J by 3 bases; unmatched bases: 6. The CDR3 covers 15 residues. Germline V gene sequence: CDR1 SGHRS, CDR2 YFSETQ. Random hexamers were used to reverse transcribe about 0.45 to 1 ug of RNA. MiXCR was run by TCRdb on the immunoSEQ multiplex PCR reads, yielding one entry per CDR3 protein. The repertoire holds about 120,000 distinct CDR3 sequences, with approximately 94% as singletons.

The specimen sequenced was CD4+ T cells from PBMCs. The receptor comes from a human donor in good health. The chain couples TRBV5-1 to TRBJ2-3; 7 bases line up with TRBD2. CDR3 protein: CASSFSGGETDTQYF. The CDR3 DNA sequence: TGCGCCAGCAGCTTTTCGGGGGGAGAAACAGATACGCAGTATTTT.